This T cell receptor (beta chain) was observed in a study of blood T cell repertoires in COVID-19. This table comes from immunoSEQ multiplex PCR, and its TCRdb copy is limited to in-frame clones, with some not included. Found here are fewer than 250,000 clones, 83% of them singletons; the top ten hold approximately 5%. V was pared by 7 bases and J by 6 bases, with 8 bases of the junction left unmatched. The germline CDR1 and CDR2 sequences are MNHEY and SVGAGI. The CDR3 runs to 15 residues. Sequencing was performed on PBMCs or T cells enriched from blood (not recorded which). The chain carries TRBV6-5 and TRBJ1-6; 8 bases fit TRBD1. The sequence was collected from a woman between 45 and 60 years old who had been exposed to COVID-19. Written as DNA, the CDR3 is TGTGCCAGCAACCGAGGACAGGGCCGTAATTCACCCCTCCACTTT. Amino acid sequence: CASNRGQGRNSPLHF.